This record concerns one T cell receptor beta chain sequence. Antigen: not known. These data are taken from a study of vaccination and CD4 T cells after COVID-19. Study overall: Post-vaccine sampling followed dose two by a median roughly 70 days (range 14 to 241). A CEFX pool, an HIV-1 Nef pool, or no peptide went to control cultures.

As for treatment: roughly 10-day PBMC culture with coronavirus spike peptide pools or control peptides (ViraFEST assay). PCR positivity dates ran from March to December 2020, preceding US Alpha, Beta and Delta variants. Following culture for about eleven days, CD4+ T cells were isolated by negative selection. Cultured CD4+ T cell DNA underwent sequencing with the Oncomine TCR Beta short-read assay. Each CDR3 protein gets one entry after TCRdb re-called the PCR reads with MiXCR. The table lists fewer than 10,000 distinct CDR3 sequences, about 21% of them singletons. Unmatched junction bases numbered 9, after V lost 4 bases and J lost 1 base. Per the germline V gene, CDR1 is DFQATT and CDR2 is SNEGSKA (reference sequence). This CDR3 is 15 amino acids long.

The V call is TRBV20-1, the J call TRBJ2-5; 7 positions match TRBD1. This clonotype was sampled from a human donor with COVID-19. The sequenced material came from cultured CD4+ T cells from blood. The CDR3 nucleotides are TGCAGTGCTATAAGAGGGGGCAAAACCCAAGAGACCCAGTACTTC. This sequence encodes CSAIRGGKTQETQYF.